These 17 T cell receptor beta chains share one sample of origin, sequenced in a study of blood T cell repertoires in COVID-19. Assay used: immunoSEQ multiplex PCR; TCRdb lists only in-frame clones, some missing. Among around 13,000 clones listed, approximately 73% were seen once. Sequenced input: peripheral blood. The receptors come from a human donor in a cohort sampled during active COVID-19.

This clone was seen only once. The genes are TRBV9 and TRBJ2-3; D is uncertain. Trimming left V 0 bases short and J 0 bases short, with 2 bases between. The CDR3 is 13 amino acids. CDR1 and CDR2 from the germline V gene are SGDLS and YYNGEE. In DNA, the CDR3 is TGTGCCAGCAGCGTAGCTAGCACAGATACGCAGTATTTT. Protein: CASSVASTDTQYF.

A few counts support this clone. The chain links TRBV7-9 to TRBJ2-7; TRBD1 matches 9 bases. Germline CDR1 is SEHNR and CDR2 is FQNEAQ (reference sequence). The CDR3 spans 14 residues. The V gene end was trimmed by 6 bases and the J gene end by 2 bases; junction bases not matched to a gene: 5. CDR3 residues: CASRKTGGPYEQYF. The CDR3 nucleotides read TGTGCCAGCAGGAAGACAGGGGGTCCCTACGAGCAGTACTTC.

This chain joins TRBV6-2 or TRBV6-3 and TRBJ2-7; 11 nucleotides agree with TRBD2. J gave up 4 bases and V 5 bases, and 7 bases lay outside the gene matches. Germline values: CDR1 MNHEY, CDR2 SVGEGT. The CDR3 has 15 amino acids. The CDR3 here is CASSDRLAGKYEQYF. In DNA, the CDR3 is TGTGCCAGCAGTGACCGACTAGCGGGGAAGTACGAGCAGTACTTC.

Only a few counts were recorded for this clone. This chain links TRBV18 with TRBJ1-5; 11 positions agree with TRBD1. Germline-derived CDR1 and CDR2 are KGHSH and LQKENI. The CDR3 runs 16 residues. V gave up 5 bases and J gave up 4 bases; unmatched junction bases: 7. The CDR3 is CASSIGQGAQNQPQHF. In DNA, the CDR3 is TGTGCCAGCTCAATCGGACAGGGGGCCCAAAATCAGCCCCAGCATTTT.

This chain links TRBV14 with TRBJ2-1; perhaps TRBD2 as D (6 bases). The germline V and J ends were trimmed by 4 bases and 4 bases, with 8 bases remaining between them. CDR3 length equals 13 residues. CDR1 and CDR2 (germline): SGHDN, FVKESK. The CDR3 loop reads CASSLGLYNEQFF. The DNA of the CDR3 is TGTGCCAGCAGCCTCGGACTATACAATGAGCAGTTCTTC.

V and J are TRBV4-2 and TRBJ2-1, with 15 bases that match TRBD2. CDR3 length equals 19 residues. The junction had 6 bases not matched to a gene; V was cut back by 3 bases and J by 0 bases. CDR1 and CDR2 from the germline V gene are LGHNA and YNFKEQ. CDR3 sequence reads: CASSHLGTSGRSSYNEQFF. CDR3 DNA sequence: TGTGCCAGCAGCCACCTCGGGACTAGCGGGAGGAGCTCCTACAATGAGCAGTTCTTC.

The chain recombines TRBV5-6 with TRBJ2-1, with TRBD1 matching 9 bases. The CDR3 has 16 amino acids. The ends lost 4 bases at V and 6 bases at J; junction bases unmatched: 11. Germline values: CDR1 SGHDT, CDR2 YYEEEE. CDR3 sequence reads: CASSSLPRQGGNEQFF. For the CDR3, the DNA is TGTGCCAGCAGCAGCCTCCCCAGACAGGGGGGCAATGAGCAGTTCTTC.

The rearrangement links TRBV4-3 to TRBJ2-3; D might be TRBD2 (5 bases). This CDR3 comprises 15 residues. Deletions cut 0 bases from V and 1 base from J, with 8 bases between. Germline V gene sequence: CDR1 LGHNA, CDR2 YSLEER. CDR3 sequence reads: CASSQDLRGTDTQYF. CDR3 nucleotides: TGCGCCAGCAGCCAAGATCTGCGGGGCACAGATACGCAGTATTTT.

The rearrangement uses TRBV6-2 or TRBV6-3 and TRBJ2-2, with TRBD2 matching over 9 bases. Germline CDR1 and CDR2: MNHEY and SVGEGT. There are 15 residues in the CDR3. The trim removed 5 bases at V and 5 bases at J, leaving 6 bases unmatched. For the CDR3, the DNA is TGTGCCAGCAGTACCATAGCGGGAGTGACCGGGGAGCTGTTTTTT. Translation: CASSTIAGVTGELFF.

The sample holds a few counts of this clone. The gene calls are TRBV19 and TRBJ1-5; TRBD1 matches 7 bases. This CDR3 comprises 15 residues. Germline V lookup: CDR1 LNHDA, CDR2 SQIVND (reference sequence). The junction had 5 bases not matched to a gene; V was cut back by 3 bases and J by 3 bases. CDR3 in DNA: TGTGCCAGTAGTATCTGGGACAGCTCCAATCAGCCCCAGCATTTT. Translation gives CASSIWDSSNQPQHF.

The chain couples TRBV11-3 to TRBJ2-5; D gene uncertain. V was pared by 1 base and J by 2 bases, with 5 bases between. Germline V CDR1 and CDR2: SGHNT, YENEEA. This CDR3 is built from 13 residues. The CDR3 protein is CASSLGAQETQYF. In DNA form, the CDR3 reads TGTGCCAGCAGCTTAGGGGCACAAGAGACCCAGTACTTC.

The CDR3 DNA follows: TGTGCCACCAGTGATGTAGGGACAACAGATACGCAGTATTTT. Its protein product is CATSDVGTTDTQYF. The gene calls are TRBV24-1 and TRBJ2-3, with D possibly being TRBD1 (6 bases). Trimming left V 3 bases short and J 3 bases short, with 9 bases between. The germline CDR1 and CDR2 sequences are KGHDR and SFDVKD. The CDR3 is 14 residues long.

The rearrangement joins TRBV28 to TRBJ2-7, with D uncertain. Trimming removed 6 bases at V and 2 bases at J, with 14 bases between. Per germline, CDR1 MDHEN and CDR2 SYDVKM. The CDR3 is 14 residues long. In nucleotides, the CDR3 is TGTGCCAGCAGACCGCCCTTAGCCCCCTACGAGCAGTACTTC. Residues: CASRPPLAPYEQYF.

This chain uses TRBV7-8 with TRBJ1-1; weak D call: TRBD1 (5 bases). Germline assignment: CDR1 SGHVS and CDR2 FQNEAQ. V dropped 5 bases and J dropped 1 base, with 11 bases sitting between them. The CDR3 has 14 amino acids. Here the CDR3 reads CASSQRGGNTEAFF. The CDR3 nucleotides are TGTGCCAGCAGCCAGAGGGGAGGGAACACTGAAGCTTTCTTT.

This chain uses TRBV5-1 with TRBJ2-7, with TRBD1 matching over 11 bases. J lost 5 bases, V lost 3 bases, and 4 bases had no gene match. Germline values: CDR1 SGHRS, CDR2 YFSETQ. CDR3 length equals 14 residues. The CDR3: CASSWTGGQNEQYF. The DNA of the CDR3 is TGCGCCAGCAGCTGGACAGGGGGCCAGAACGAGCAGTACTTC.

This rearrangement joins TRBV9 to TRBJ1-2; maybe TRBD1 (5 bases). The CDR3 runs to 12 residues. Germline loops: CDR1 SGDLS, CDR2 YYNGEE. V was cut by 5 bases and J by 4 bases, with 9 bases left in between. Written as DNA, the CDR3 is TGTGCCAGCAGGGACATATTCTATGGCTACACCTTC. Residues: CASRDIFYGYTF.

The chain uses TRBV18 and TRBJ2-3; TRBD2 is a possible D gene (5 bases). Trimming removed 1 base from V and 1 base from J, with 9 bases in between. Per germline, CDR1 KGHSH and CDR2 LQKENI. The CDR3 covers 15 residues. CDR3 sequence reads: CASSPLGDRTDTQYF. In nucleotides, the CDR3 is TGTGCCAGCTCACCACTGGGAGACCGCACAGATACGCAGTATTTT.